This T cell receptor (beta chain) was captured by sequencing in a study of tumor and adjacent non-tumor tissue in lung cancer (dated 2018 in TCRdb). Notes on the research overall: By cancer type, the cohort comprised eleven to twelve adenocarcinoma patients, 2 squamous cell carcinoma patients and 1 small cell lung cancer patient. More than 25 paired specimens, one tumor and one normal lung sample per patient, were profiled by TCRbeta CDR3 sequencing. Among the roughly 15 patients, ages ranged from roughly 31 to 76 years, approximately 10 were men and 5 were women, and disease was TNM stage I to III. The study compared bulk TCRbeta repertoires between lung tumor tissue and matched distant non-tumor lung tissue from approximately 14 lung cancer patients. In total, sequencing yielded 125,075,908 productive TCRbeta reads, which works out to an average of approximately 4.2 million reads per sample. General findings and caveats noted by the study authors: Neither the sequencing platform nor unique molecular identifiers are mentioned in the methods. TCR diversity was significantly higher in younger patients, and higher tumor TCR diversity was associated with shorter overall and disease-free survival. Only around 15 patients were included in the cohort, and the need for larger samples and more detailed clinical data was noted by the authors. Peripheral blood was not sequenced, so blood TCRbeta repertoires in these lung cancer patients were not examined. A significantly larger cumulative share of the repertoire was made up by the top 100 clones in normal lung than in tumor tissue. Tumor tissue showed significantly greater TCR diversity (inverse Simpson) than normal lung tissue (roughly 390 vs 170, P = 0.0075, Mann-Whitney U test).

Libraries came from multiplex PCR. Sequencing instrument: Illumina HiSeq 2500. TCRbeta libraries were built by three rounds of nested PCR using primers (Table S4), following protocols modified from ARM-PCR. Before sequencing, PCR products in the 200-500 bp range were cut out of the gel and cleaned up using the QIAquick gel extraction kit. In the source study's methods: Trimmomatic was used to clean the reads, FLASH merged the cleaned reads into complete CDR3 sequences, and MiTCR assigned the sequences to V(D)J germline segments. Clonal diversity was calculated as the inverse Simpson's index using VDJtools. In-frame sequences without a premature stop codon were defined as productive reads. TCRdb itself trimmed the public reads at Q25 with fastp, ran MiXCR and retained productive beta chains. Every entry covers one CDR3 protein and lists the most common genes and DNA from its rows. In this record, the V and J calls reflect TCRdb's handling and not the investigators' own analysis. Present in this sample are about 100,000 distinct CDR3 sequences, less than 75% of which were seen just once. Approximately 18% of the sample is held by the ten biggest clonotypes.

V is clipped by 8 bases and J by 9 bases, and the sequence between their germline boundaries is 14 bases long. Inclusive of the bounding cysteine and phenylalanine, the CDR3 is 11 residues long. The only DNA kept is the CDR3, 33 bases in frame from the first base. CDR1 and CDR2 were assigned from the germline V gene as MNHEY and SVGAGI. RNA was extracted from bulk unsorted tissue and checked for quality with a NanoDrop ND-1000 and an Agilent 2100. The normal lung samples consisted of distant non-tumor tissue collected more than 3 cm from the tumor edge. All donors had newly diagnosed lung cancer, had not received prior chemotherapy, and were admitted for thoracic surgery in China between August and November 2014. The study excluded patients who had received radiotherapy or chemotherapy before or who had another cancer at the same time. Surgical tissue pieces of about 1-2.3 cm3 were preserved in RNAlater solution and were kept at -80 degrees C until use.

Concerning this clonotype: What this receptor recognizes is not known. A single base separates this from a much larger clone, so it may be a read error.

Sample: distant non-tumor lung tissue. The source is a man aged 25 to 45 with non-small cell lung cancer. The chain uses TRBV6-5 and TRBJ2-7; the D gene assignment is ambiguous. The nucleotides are TGTGCCAGCCGGAACACGCTCGCGCAGTACTTC. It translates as CASRNTLAQYF.